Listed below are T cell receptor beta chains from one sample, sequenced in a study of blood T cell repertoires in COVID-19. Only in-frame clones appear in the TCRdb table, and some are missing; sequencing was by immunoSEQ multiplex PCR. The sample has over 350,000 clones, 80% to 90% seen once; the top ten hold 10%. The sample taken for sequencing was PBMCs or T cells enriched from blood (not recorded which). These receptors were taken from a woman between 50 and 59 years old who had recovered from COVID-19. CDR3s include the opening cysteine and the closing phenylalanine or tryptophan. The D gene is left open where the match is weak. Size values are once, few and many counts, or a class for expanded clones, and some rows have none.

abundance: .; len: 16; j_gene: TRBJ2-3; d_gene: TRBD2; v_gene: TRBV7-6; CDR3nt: TGTGCCAGCAGCTCTCAGCGGGGGGAGGGAACAGATACGCAGTATTTT; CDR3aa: CASSSQRGEGTDTQYF
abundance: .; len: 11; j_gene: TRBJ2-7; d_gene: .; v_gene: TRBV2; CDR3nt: TGTGCCAGCAGCGCACTCGCCGAGCAGTACTTC; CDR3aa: CASSALAEQYF
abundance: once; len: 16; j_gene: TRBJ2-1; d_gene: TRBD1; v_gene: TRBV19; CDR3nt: TGTGCCAGTAGTATCCCAGGGGGTAGGTCCTACAATGAGCAGTTCTTC; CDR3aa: CASSIPGGRSYNEQFF
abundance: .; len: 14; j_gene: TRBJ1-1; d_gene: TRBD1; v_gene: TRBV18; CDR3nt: TGTGCCAGCTCACCCGGACAGGGGGCCCTTGAAGCTTTCTTT; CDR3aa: CASSPGQGALEAFF
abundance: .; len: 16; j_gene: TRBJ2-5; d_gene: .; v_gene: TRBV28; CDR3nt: TGTGCCAGCAGCCAGGGGGGACATAGGATGGGGGAGACCCAGTACTTC; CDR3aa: CASSQGGHRMGETQYF
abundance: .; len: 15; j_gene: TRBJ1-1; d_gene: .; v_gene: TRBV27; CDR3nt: TGTGCCAGCAGTTTATCGGGCAGGGTGAACACTGAAGCTTTCTTT; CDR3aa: CASSLSGRVNTEAFF
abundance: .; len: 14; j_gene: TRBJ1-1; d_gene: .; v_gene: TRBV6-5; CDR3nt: TGTGCCAGCAGTACAGAAGGGGGGGCCCGTGAAGCTTTCTTT; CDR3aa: CASSTEGGAREAFF
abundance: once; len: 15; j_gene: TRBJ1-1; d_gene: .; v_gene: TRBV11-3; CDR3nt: TGTGCCAGCAGCAAACCCGGACTGATGAACACTGAAGCTTTCTTT; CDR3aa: CASSKPGLMNTEAFF
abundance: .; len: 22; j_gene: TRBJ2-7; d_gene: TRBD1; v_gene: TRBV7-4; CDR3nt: TGTGCCAGCAACCAGGGACAGGGGATTTTAGGCCATGATCCACAGAACTCCTACGAGCAGTACTTC; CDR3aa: CASNQGQGILGHDPQNSYEQYF
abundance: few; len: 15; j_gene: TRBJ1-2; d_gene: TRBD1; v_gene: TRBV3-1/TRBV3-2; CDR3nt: TGTGCCAGCAGCCTATCGGACAGGGCCTACTATGGCTACACCTTC; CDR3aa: CASSLSDRAYYGYTF
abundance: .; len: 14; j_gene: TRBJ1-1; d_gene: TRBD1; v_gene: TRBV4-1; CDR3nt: TGCGCCAGCAGGACAGGGGAAAATTCAGGGGAAGCTTTCTTT; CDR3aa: CASRTGENSGEAFF
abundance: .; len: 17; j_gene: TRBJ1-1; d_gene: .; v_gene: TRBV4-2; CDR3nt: TGTGCCAGCAGCCAAGATCGTACAGACCACATGAACACTGAAGCTTTCTTT; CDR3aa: CASSQDRTDHMNTEAFF
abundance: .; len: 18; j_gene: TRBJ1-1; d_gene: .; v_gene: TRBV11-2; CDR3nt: TGTGCCAGCAGCTTAGATCGTGGGGGCCTTTATAGGGATACTGAAGCTTTCTTT; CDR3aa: CASSLDRGGLYRDTEAFF
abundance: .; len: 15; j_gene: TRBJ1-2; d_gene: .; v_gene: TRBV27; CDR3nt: TGTGCCAGCAGCTCGTGGGAGGGTCCTTCCTATGGCTACACCTTC; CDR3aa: CASSSWEGPSYGYTF
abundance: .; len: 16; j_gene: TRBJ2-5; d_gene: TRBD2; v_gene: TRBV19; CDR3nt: TGTGCCAGTAGTATTGGTTCTAGCGGGGGGGCAGAGACCCAGTACTTC; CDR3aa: CASSIGSSGGAETQYF
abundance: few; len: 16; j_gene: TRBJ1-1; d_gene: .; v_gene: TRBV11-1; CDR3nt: TGTGCCAGCAGCTTAATTACCGGGCAGGGCACGGCTGAAGCTTTCTTT; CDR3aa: CASSLITGQGTAEAFF
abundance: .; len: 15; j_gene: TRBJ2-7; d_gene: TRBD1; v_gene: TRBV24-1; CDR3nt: TGTGCCACCAGTGATCCCCGGACAGGGGGATACGAGCAGTACTTC; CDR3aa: CATSDPRTGGYEQYF
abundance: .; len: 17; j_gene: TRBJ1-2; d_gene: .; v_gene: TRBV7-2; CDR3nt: TGTGCCAGCAGCTTAGGAGGGACACTTACTATTAACTATGGCTACACCTTC; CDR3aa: CASSLGGTLTINYGYTF
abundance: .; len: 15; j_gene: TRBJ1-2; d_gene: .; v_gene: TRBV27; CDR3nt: TGTGCCAGCAGTTTTTCGGGGGGCGCATGGGATGGCTACACCTTC; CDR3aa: CASSFSGGAWDGYTF
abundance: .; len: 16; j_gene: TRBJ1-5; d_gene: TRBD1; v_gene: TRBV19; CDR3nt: TGTGCCAGTACCCCCGAGACAGGGGCCCGGTTCTCAGCCCAGCATTTT; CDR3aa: CASTPETGARFSAQHF
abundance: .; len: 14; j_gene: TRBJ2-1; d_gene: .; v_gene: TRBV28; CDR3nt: TGTGCCAGCAGTCGCCGGGACTTAAACAATGAGCAGTTCTTC; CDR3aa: CASSRRDLNNEQFF
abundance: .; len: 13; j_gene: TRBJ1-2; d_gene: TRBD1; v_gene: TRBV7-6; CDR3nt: TGTGCCAGCAGCTCCACAGGGGCGGGTGGCTACACCTTC; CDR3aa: CASSSTGAGGYTF
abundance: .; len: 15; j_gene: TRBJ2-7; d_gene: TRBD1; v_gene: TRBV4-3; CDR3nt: TGCGCCAGCAGCCGGGGGACAGACCCGTCCTACGAGCAGTACTTC; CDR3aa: CASSRGTDPSYEQYF
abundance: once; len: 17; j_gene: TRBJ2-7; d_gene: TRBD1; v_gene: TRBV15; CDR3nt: TGTGCCACCAGCAGATACACCGGGACAGGGGTCTCCTACGAGCAGTACTTC; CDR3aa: CATSRYTGTGVSYEQYF
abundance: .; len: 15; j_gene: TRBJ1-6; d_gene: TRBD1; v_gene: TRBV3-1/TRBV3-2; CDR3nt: TGTGCCAGCAGCCCCGAAGGGACAGTGAATTCACCCCTCCACTTT; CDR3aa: CASSPEGTVNSPLHF
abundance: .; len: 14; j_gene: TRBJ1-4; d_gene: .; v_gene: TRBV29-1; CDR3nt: TGCAGCGTTGAAAGCGGGGCATCGCGTGAAAAACTGTTTTTT; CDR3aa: CSVESGASREKLFF
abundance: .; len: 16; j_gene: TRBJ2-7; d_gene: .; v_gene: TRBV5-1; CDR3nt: TGCGCCAGCAGTTTGCCGGGACACGCGAACTCCTACGAGCAGTACTTC; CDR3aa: CASSLPGHANSYEQYF
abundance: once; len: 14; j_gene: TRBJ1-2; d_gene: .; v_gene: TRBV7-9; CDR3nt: TGTGCCAGCAGCTCTACAGGGATCGGCTATGGCTACACCTTC; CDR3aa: CASSSTGIGYGYTF
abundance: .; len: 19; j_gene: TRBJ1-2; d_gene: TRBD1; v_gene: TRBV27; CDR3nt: TGTGCCAGCAGTTTATTAGGGGCGGGACAGGGAGTCCCCCCCTTCGGCTACACCTTC; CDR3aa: CASSLLGAGQGVPPFGYTF
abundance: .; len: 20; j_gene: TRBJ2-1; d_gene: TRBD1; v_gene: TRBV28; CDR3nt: TGTGCCAGCAGTTACCTTGGACAGGGAAGGAGAATGGGGTCCTACAATGAGCAGTTCTTC; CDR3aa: CASSYLGQGRRMGSYNEQFF
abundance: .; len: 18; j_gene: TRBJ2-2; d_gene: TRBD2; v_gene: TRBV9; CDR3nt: TGTGCCAGCAGCCCTCCTCCGGGACTAGCTGTTAACACCGGGGAGCTGTTTTTT; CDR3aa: CASSPPPGLAVNTGELFF
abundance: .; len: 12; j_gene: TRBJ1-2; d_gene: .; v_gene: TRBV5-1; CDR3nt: TGCGCCAGCAGCCCTACTGACAGATACTACACCTTC; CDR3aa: CASSPTDRYYTF
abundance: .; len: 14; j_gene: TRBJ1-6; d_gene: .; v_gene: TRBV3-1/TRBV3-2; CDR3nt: TGTGCCAGCAGCCACGGAGGGTTTAATTCACCCCTCCACTTT; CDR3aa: CASSHGGFNSPLHF
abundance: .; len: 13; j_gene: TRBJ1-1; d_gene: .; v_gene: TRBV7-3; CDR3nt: TGTGCCAGCAGCGTACGCGAGAACACTGAAGCTTTCTTT; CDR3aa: CASSVRENTEAFF
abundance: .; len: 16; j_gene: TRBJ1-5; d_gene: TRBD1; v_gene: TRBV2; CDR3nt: TGTGCCAGCAGTGATGCGACAGGGGTTGGGAATCAGCCCCAGCATTTT; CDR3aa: CASSDATGVGNQPQHF
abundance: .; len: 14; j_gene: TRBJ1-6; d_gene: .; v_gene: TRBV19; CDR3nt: TGTGCCAGTAGTATAGGAGGGTTTGATTCACCCCTCCACTTT; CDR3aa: CASSIGGFDSPLHF
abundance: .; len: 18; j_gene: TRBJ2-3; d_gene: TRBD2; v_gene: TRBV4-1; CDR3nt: TGCGCCAGCAGCCAAGAATTGCTAGCGGGGGGCCGCACAGATACGCAGTATTTT; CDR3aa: CASSQELLAGGRTDTQYF
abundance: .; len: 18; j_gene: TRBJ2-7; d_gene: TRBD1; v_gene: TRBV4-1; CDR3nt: TGCGCCAGCAGCCAATTCTACACCGGGACAGGGGGCACCAACGAGCAGTACTTC; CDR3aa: CASSQFYTGTGGTNEQYF
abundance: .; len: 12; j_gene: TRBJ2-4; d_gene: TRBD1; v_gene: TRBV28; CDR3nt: TGTGCCAGCGAGGGGGCAGGAAACATTCAGTACTTC; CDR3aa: CASEGAGNIQYF
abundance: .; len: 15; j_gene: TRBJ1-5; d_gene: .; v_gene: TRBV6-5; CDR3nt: TGTGCCAGCAGTTTGGACAGTGGCACTTATCAGCCCCAGCATTTT; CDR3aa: CASSLDSGTYQPQHF
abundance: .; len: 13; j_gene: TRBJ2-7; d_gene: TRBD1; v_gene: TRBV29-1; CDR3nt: TGCAGCGTCCGGGACAGGGGAAGCTACGAGCAGTACTTC; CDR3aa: CSVRDRGSYEQYF
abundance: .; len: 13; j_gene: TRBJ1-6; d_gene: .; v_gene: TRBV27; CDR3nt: TGTGCCAGCAGTTTTGCGTTGAGTTCACCCCTCCACTTT; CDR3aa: CASSFALSSPLHF
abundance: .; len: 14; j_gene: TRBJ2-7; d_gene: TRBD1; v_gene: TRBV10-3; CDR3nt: TGTGCCATCAGGGACAGGGTTCTAATGGGCGAGCAGTACTTC; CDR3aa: CAIRDRVLMGEQYF
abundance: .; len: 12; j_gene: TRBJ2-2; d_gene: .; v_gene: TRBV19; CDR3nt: TGTGCCAGTAGCCGGGTGACCGGGGAGCTGTTTTTT; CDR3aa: CASSRVTGELFF
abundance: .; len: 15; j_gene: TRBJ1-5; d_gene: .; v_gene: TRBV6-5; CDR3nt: TGTGCCAGCAACGACTTGGGGGGGATGGGGCAGCCCCAGCATTTT; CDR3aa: CASNDLGGMGQPQHF
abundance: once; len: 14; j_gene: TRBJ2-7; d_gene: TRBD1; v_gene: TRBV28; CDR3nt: TGTGCCAGCAGTATCTTGGGACAGGGCTACGAGCAGTACTTC; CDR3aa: CASSILGQGYEQYF
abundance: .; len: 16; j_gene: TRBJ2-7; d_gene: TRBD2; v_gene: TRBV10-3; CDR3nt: TGTGCCATCAGTGAGACCGGAGCGGGGGCCCTCTACGAGCAGTACTTC; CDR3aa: CAISETGAGALYEQYF
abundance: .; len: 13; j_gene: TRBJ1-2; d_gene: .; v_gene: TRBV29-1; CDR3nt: TGCAGCGCGTACCCGGGACGGACTAATGGCTACACCTTC; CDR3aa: CSAYPGRTNGYTF
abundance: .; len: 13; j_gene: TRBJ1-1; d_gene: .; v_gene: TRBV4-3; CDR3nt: TGCGCCAGCAGCCATGGCGGGGACACTGAAGCTTTCTTT; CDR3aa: CASSHGGDTEAFF
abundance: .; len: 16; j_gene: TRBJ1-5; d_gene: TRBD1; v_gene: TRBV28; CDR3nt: TGTGCCAGCAGTTTACTTGGACAGGGGCGTAATGGGCCCCAGCATTTT; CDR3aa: CASSLLGQGRNGPQHF
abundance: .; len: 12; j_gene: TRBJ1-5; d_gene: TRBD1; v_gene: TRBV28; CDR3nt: TGTGCCAGCAGCCCAGGGGGTCAGCCCCAGCATTTT; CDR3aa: CASSPGGQPQHF
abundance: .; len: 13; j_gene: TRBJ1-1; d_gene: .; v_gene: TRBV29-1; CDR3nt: TGCAGCGTAGCTCGACAGATGAACACTGAAGCTTTCTTT; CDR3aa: CSVARQMNTEAFF
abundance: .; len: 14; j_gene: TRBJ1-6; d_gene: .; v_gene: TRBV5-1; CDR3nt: TGCGCCAGCAGCTACCAAACAGGGATTTCACCCCTCCACTTT; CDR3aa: CASSYQTGISPLHF
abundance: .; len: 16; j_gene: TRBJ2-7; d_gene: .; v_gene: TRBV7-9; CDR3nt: TGTGCCAGCAGCTCCACCCTTAGCGGAAAAATCTACGAGCAGTACTTC; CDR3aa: CASSSTLSGKIYEQYF